This entry is about one TCR beta chain. The target antigen is unknown. The CDR3 loop spans 12 amino acids. V lost 3 bases to trimming and J lost 4 bases, with 9 bases between them. The germline V gene has CDR1 DFQATT and CDR2 SNEGSKA (reference sequence). The sample originates from a study of T cell repertoires in cytomegalovirus infection. Overall study: TCR beta signatures that were public indicated CMV infection and matching HLA type. General study results and limits: The ex vivo response was dominated by HLA-C-restricted CMV-specific TCR beta clonotypes. People with CMV and the relevant HLA were identified by cumulative public TCR beta family frequency.

Via MiXCR, TCRdb re-called the reads, giving one row per CDR3 protein. In the table there are roughly 150,000 distinct CDR3 sequences, roughly a sixth of which are singletons. Sequenced: CD8+ T cells from PBMCs. The J gene is TRBJ1-2, the V gene TRBV20-1; the D is unclear. The source of this sequence is a human donor in good health (CMV status not recorded). Some clones in this sample may be carry-over from other donors' samples. The chain's CDR3 is CSASQVGYGYTF. DNA for the CDR3: TGCAGTGCTAGTCAAGTGGGCTATGGCTACACCTTC.